Each of the 7 T cell receptor beta chains below was sequenced from the same sample in a study of Graves' ophthalmopathy and Graves' hyperthyroidism. The TCR beta CDR3 regions underwent amplification from RNA transcripts. HTBI primers were employed in first-round RT-PCR, then a second-round multiplex PCR followed. TCRdb re-derived calls from the multiplex PCR reads in MiXCR, one entry per CDR3 protein. The table lists over 650,000 distinct CDR3 sequences, just over 40% of them singletons. Sequences were obtained from peripheral blood. The receptors stem from an adult man with Graves' ophthalmopathy.

At least ten counts were recorded for this clonotype. CDR3: CASSLGRVSPQHF. The CDR3 region has the DNA TGTGCCAGCAGCTTAGGCCGTGTATCTCCCCAGCATTTT. This rearrangement joins TRBV7-9 to TRBJ1-5; no definite D call. V lost 1 base to trimming and J lost 10 bases, with 11 bases between them. Germline V CDR1 and CDR2: SEHNR, FQNEAQ (reference sequence). CDR3 size: 13 residues. The variable domain in full, with the rest retrieved from reference TRBV7-9 and TRBJ1-5, is DTGVSQNPRHKITKRGQNVTFRCDPISEHNRLYWYRQTLGQGPEFLTYFQNEAQLEKSRLLSDRFSAERPKGSFSTLEIQRTEQGDSAMYLCASSLGRVSPQHFGDGTRLSIL.

This clonotype was counted many times. The chain recombines TRBV29-1 with TRBJ1-1; a possible D gene is TRBD1 (5 bases). Germline V gives CDR1 SQVTM, CDR2 ANQGSEA. Between the trimmed V and J ends, which lost 3 bases and 1 base, there was a span of 12 bases. This CDR3 is built from 14 residues. The CDR3 DNA reads as TGCAGCGTTGAGTCGGGACTGAGGAACACTGAAGCTTTCTTT. Translated, it gives CSVESGLRNTEAFF.

In its sample, this clonotype was seen once. V usage is TRBV9 and J usage is TRBJ1-1; 9 positions agree with TRBD1. Germline CDR1 and CDR2: SGDLS and YYNGEE. The CDR3 runs to 14 residues. The junction had 5 bases not matched to a gene; V was cut back by 4 bases and J by 4 bases. The DNA for the CDR3 is TGTGCCAGCAGCCAGGGGACAGGGTTCACTGAAGCTTTCTTT. It is translated as CASSQGTGFTEAFF.

The chain has TRBV20-1 and TRBJ2-2; D gene unclear. Trimming took off 2 bases at V and 3 bases at J, with 16 bases between the two ends. CDR3 length: 16 residues. CDR1 DFQATT and CDR2 SNEGSKA come from the germline V gene (reference sequence). Here the CDR3 DNA reads TGCAGTGCTAGACCATCAGACTTGGCGTACACCGGGGAGCTGTTTTTT. This translates into CSARPSDLAYTGELFF.

Only a few counts were recorded for this clonotype. The genes are TRBV11-2 and TRBJ2-7; 9 bases align to TRBD1. V lost 2 bases and J lost 6; bases outside the gene matches: 11. CDR3 size: 16 residues. Germline V gene sequence: CDR1 SGHAT, CDR2 FQNNGV. The CDR3 region is CASSLWGRDRVREQYF. The DNA of the CDR3 is TGTGCCAGCAGCTTATGGGGCCGGGACAGGGTTCGCGAGCAGTACTTC.

The chain has TRBV5-1 and TRBJ1-2; 7 nucleotides agree with TRBD1. Germline assignment: CDR1 SGHRS and CDR2 YFSETQ. V dropped 4 bases and J dropped 5; count of bases not matched to a gene: 14. The CDR3 runs to 16 residues. CDR3 residues: CASSREGGGGLYGYTF. The CDR3 nucleotides are TGCGCCAGCAGCAGAGAGGGAGGGGGCGGCTTATATGGCTACACCTTC. The full variable domain, completed using reference TRBV5-1 and TRBJ1-2, is KAGVTQTPRYLIKTRGQQVTLSCSPISGHRSVSWYQQTPGQGLQFLFEYFSETQRNKGNFPGRFSGRQFSNSRSEMNVSTLELGDSALYLCASSREGGGGLYGYTFGSGTRLTVV.

This clonotype was picked up many times. This sequence joins TRBV29-1 and TRBJ1-2; a possible D gene is TRBD1 (5 bases). V was shortened by 4 bases and J by 5 bases, with 14 bases between the two germline ends. Germline lookup yields CDR1 SQVTM and CDR2 ANQGSEA. The CDR3 has 13 residues. Here the CDR3 DNA reads TGCAGCGTTGCTGGGGGAGCGATATATGGCTACACCTTC. Protein: CSVAGGAIYGYTF.